This T cell receptor (beta chain) comes out of a study of T cell repertoires in cytomegalovirus infection. Overall study: CMV infection together with matching HLA type was indicated by public TCR beta signatures.

Germline V lookup: CDR1 SGHVS, CDR2 FNYEAQ. V shed 4 bases and J shed 0 bases, with 10 bases lying between them. This CDR3 has 14 residues. One entry per CDR3 protein, called by TCRdb with MiXCR from the reads. Of over 150,000 distinct CDR3 sequences in the sample, roughly 15% were seen once. The receptor was isolated from a human donor in good health (CMV status not recorded). Some clones in this sample may be carry-over from other donors' samples. This sequence joins TRBV7-6 and TRBJ2-7; D possibly corresponds to TRBD2 (6 bases). Sequencing was performed on CD8+ T cells from PBMCs. The CDR3, as DNA: TGTGCCAGCAGCTGGGGGGACGGCTCCTACGAGCAGTACTTC. Its translation is CASSWGDGSYEQYF.